This TCR beta chain was found in a study of T-cell reconstitution after alpha-beta-depleted transplantation in children. Study results and caveats: A year had passed since transplant, and T-cell counts and diversity by then came mostly from newly produced T cells. Expanded graft clones numbering several hundred reportedly gave rise to alpha-beta T cells about two months after transplant.

This clonotype was observed many times. Its matching antigen is unknown. The germline CDR1 and CDR2 sequences are LGHNT and FRNRAP. The CDR3 length is 13 residues. V was shortened by 5 bases and J by 4 bases, with 8 bases between the two germline ends. For TCRbeta, the library was prepared with unique molecular identifiers. MiXCR was run by TCRdb on the PCR reads, yielding one entry per CDR3 protein. The repertoire holds 60,000 to 85,000 distinct CDR3 sequences, with approximately 18% as singletons. This clonotype originated in a male patient aged 2-10 years who had a stem cell transplant for acute lymphoblastic leukemia, so the T cells may come from the graft donor. The V gene is TRBV12-5, the J gene TRBJ2-2; D call uncertain. Sample: PBMCs, mostly from graft donor cells, taken 360 days after TCRalphabeta/CD19-depleted stem cell transplant. In nucleotides, the CDR3 is TGTGCTAGTGGTCTGTTGGGCACCGGGGAGCTGTTTTTT. Translating it yields CASGLLGTGELFF.